Listed here are 5 T cell receptor beta chains from one sample, sequenced in a study of cytomegalovirus exposure and HLA in healthy donors. Vbeta (60) and Jbeta (13) primers were used in the PCR. Produced via immunoSEQ multiplex PCR; TCRdb's table is partial and in-frame only. The table lists more than 55,000 clones, with about 5% in the top ten. Sample: PBMCs. These receptors came from a woman aged 40 to 55 in good health and CMV-seropositive.

V and J are TRBV10-3 and TRBJ1-1; D call uncertain. CDR1 is ENHRY and CDR2 is SYGVKD in the germline V gene. The V end lost 0 bases, the J end lost 8 bases, and 4 bases lay between the germline ends. The CDR3 extends over 11 amino acids. CDR3 residues: CAISESEEAFF. In DNA, the CDR3 is TGTGCCATCAGTGAGTCGGAGGAAGCTTTCTTT.

The J gene is TRBJ2-3, the V gene TRBV28, with a possible D match to TRBD2 (5 bases). Germline V gives CDR1 MDHEN, CDR2 SYDVKM. The CDR3 has 20 residues. V lost 6 bases to trimming and J lost 3 bases, with 31 bases between them. In nucleotides, the CDR3 is TGTGCCAGCAGCCGGTTTCTCCGAGGGCAGCGAGACGAAAGGACAGATACGCAGTATTTT. It translates to CASSRFLRGQRDERTDTQYF.

The chain links TRBV7-8 to TRBJ2-3; TRBD2 matches at 12 bases. This CDR3 is 15 amino acids long. V lost 10 bases and J lost 6; bases outside the gene matches: 11. CDR1 and CDR2 (germline): SGHVS, FQNEAQ. The CDR3 protein is CATSLAGGPSDTQYF. The CDR3 nucleotides read TGTGCCACCAGTCTAGCGGGGGGGCCCTCGGATACGCAGTATTTT.

The chain employs TRBV15 and TRBJ1-4; TRBD1 might be the D (5 bases). Trimming stripped 0 bases from V and 8 bases from J, with 13 bases between. From germline, CDR1 is LNHNV and CDR2 YYDKDF (reference sequence). The CDR3 runs to 15 residues. CDR3 DNA: TGTGCCACCAGCAGAGAGGGCAGGGTAGGAGAAAAACTGTTTTTT. Translating gives CATSREGRVGEKLFF.

This chain connects TRBV7-2 to TRBJ1-5; 8 nucleotides match TRBD1. After removal of 1 base from V and 5 bases from J, the junction contained 4 bases not matched to a gene. Germline lookup yields CDR1 SGHTA and CDR2 FQGNSA. This CDR3 region has 15 residues. The CDR3 here is CASSLETGGDQPQHF. The CDR3 region has the DNA TGTGCCAGCAGCTTAGAAACAGGGGGGGATCAGCCCCAGCATTTT.